This T cell receptor beta chain was identified during a study of T cell changes during pregnancy in multiple sclerosis. Assay: immunoSEQ multiplex PCR; the TCRdb copy retains only in-frame clones and omits some. Among 91,000 or so clones listed, approximately 92% were seen once. The origin of this receptor is a female donor with multiple sclerosis, enrolled in a pregnancy study. Sequenced material: peripheral blood, taken after pregnancy.

The DNA for the CDR3 is TGCGCCAGCAGCCAAGAGTGGGCAGGGAGCAGAGGGAGGAACACCATATATTTT. It yields the protein CASSQEWAGSRGRNTIYF. This chain connects TRBV4-3 to TRBJ1-3, with D possibly matching TRBD1 (5 bases). There are 18 residues in the CDR3. Trimming shortened V by 0 bases and J by 7 bases, and 22 bases separated the two germline ends. Germline-derived CDR1 and CDR2 are LGHNA and YSLEER.